The following is a T cell receptor (beta chain) sequence with its context. Profiling relied on immunoSEQ multiplex PCR, and the TCRdb table lists in-frame clones only, not all of them. The sample shows 80,000 to 95,000 clones, about 85% of them seen only once. The CDR3 consists of 18 residues. V dropped 4 bases and J dropped 4; count of bases not matched to a gene: 19. The germline V gene has CDR1 SGHAT and CDR2 FQNNGV. The source of the sample is a study of blood T cell repertoires in COVID-19. Whole-study context: In each case, the material was cDNA or gDNA derived from T cells, B-cell-depleted T cells, or PBMCs.

The receptor comes from a human donor in a cohort sampled during active COVID-19. V gene TRBV11-2 combines with J gene TRBJ2-7; 7 bases line up with TRBD2. The specimen was peripheral blood. The chain's CDR3 is CASSSSRLTRTSGYEQYF. DNA of the CDR3: TGTGCCAGCAGCTCCTCCAGATTAACCCGGACTAGTGGATACGAGCAGTACTTC. The full variable domain, in which reference TRBV11-2 and TRBJ2-7 provide the parts outside the CDR3, is EAGVAQSPRYKIIEKRQSVAFWCNPISGHATLYWYQQILGQGPKLLIQFQNNGVVDDSQLPKDRFSAERLKGVDSTLKIQPAKLEDSAVYLCASSSSRLTRTSGYEQYFGPGTRLTVT.